This entry describes one T cell receptor (beta chain). Its antigen specificity is not known. No base quality values were provided; no much bigger clone lies one nucleotide off. TCRbeta CDR3 regions were amplified from genomic DNA using the immunoSEQ Assay, a bias-controlled multiplex PCR. In the source study's methods: The number of nucleated cells in each sample was estimated by amplification of reference gene primers within the assay. Sequence reads were collapsed and filtered to measure the absolute abundance of every unique TCRbeta CDR3 rearrangement. Productive Simpson clonality was computed per sample as the square root of Simpson's diversity index over productive rearrangements. This immuneACCESS table, as held by TCRdb, lists in-frame sequences with V and J called but not all clones. Of the missing ones, under half trace to an unresolved V gene in checked studies; the others have no known cause. D and trimming were read from the DNA, whereas the V and J calls and clone size are those reported in that table. In all, the sample holds about 270,000 clones, and 89% of those were seen once. Roughly 2.2% of the sample is held by the ten biggest clonotypes.

Whole blood was collected in K2EDTA tubes by collaborating institutions according to the institutions' own protocols. For TCRbeta analysis, collaborators shipped samples as frozen whole blood, isolated PBMCs, or DNA extracted from either of those sample types. The sample belongs to a study of blood T cell repertoires in COVID-19 (TCRdb year 2020). As for the study more broadly: Samples covering the acute and convalescent phases of COVID-19 were provided by collaborators in the United States, Italy and Spain. Where available, HLA class I and class II types were obtained from metadata supplied by the sample provider rather than from assay-based typing. Subjects who had been exposed to COVID-19, were actively infected with it, or had recovered from it provided the deeply sampled blood TCRbeta repertoires that made up the dataset. The samples were drawn from two sources: the first 160 participants of the ongoing ImmuneRACE study, and 1,200 or so subjects contributed by 6 global collaborators. Nearly every sample came with metadata listing a de-identified subject ID, COVID-19 status, age in years and sex. The prospective study material was composed of cDNA or gDNA derived from T cells, B-cell-depleted T cells, or PBMCs. The repertoires were released in a freely available public database meant as a resource for research on the immune response to SARS-CoV-2.

General findings and caveats noted by the study authors: The quantity of clinical and demographic metadata differed by source and by participant and was supplied without curation.

The junction shows trimming of 0 bases on V and 9 bases on J, plus 13 bases between the germline ends. For CDR1 and CDR2, the germline V gene (reference sequence) lists SGHNT and YYREEE. Including cysteine and phenylalanine, the CDR3 has 15 amino acids. Only the CDR3 DNA is retained, 45 bases long and in frame from the first base. The sequence is built from TRBV5-4 and TRBJ1-6; TRBD1 is a weak D gene call, 5 bases matching. The sample taken for sequencing was peripheral blood. The TCR originated in a man aged 45-65 years with acute or convalescent COVID-19. This receptor has the CDR3 CASSLVGALSSPLHF. The DNA sequence is as follows: TGTGCCAGCAGCTTGGTAGGGGCGCTAAGTTCACCCCTCCACTTT. Outside the CDR3, residues come from the reference TRBV5-4 and TRBJ1-6 proteins, so the full variable domain is: ETGVTQSPTHLIKTRGQQVTLRCSSQSGHNTVSWYQQALGQGPQFIFQYYREEENGRGNFPPRFSGLQFPNYSSELNVNALELDDSALYLCASSLVGALSSPLHFGNGTRLTVT.